The 7 T cell receptor beta chains below were found in one sample sequenced in a study of cytomegalovirus exposure and HLA in healthy donors. Amplification used 60 Vbeta primers and 13 Jbeta primers. Clones were read by immunoSEQ multiplex PCR, and TCRdb kept only the in-frame ones, dropping some. The table shows about 150,000 clones, with roughly 74% occurring only once. The sequenced material came from PBMCs. All receptors come from a man between 18 and 29 years old in good health and CMV-seronegative.

V and J are TRBV19 and TRBJ1-1; possible D gene TRBD1, 6 bases. Germline V gene data show CDR1 as LNHDA and CDR2 as SQIVND (reference sequence). The CDR3 length is 10 residues. Trimming took off 8 bases at V and 10 bases at J, with 11 bases between the two ends. The CDR3 nucleotides read TGTGCCAGTCGGGACACGAGAGCTTTCTTT. Its protein product is CASRDTRAFF.

V and J are TRBV4-3 and TRBJ2-1; TRBD2 matches 8 bases. Trimming at V came to 2 bases and at J to 8 bases, leaving 17 bases not matched to a gene. CDR3 length: 18 residues. Germline assignment: CDR1 LGHNA and CDR2 YSLEER. Here the CDR3 reads CASSQPQGGLALFDEQFF. The CDR3 DNA sequence: TGCGCCAGCAGCCAACCCCAGGGAGGACTAGCCCTCTTTGATGAGCAGTTCTTC.

V usage is TRBV19 and J usage is TRBJ1-2; no reliable D call. The germline V gene has CDR1 LNHDA and CDR2 SQIVND (reference sequence). Trimming shortened V by 2 bases and J by 3 bases, and 10 bases separated the two germline ends. This CDR3 is built from 14 residues. CDR3 loop: CASSILRQDYGYTF. As DNA, the CDR3 is TGTGCCAGTAGTATACTACGGCAGGACTATGGCTACACCTTC.

This clone was recorded a few times. V and J are TRBV28 and TRBJ2-7; TRBD2 aligns across 10 bases. This CDR3 comprises 14 residues. The germline gives CDR1 MDHEN, CDR2 SYDVKM. J was trimmed by 6 bases and V by 6 bases; bases with no gene match: 8. CDR3 nucleotides: TGTGCCAGCAGCGAAGCGGGGGGGCCGACCGAGCAGTACGTC. Translating gives CASSEAGGPTEQYV.

This rearrangement joins TRBV29-1 to TRBJ2-5; D is unresolved. This CDR3 comprises 15 residues. V lost 6 bases to trimming and J lost 2 bases, with 19 bases between them. The germline V gene has CDR1 SQVTM and CDR2 ANQGSEA. CDR3 sequence reads: CSVERVKSSQETQYF. The CDR3, as DNA: TGCAGCGTGGAACGGGTTAAGTCGTCACAAGAGACCCAGTACTTC.

This clone was seen once. The chain is built from TRBV19 and TRBJ1-2; 10 bases align to TRBD1. J gave up 4 bases and V 1 base, and 9 bases lay outside the gene matches. CDR1 is LNHDA and CDR2 is SQIVND in the germline V gene (reference sequence). The CDR3 consists of 17 residues. The CDR3 DNA reads as TGTGCCAGTAGTATAGTCACTGGGACAGGGGTCGGCTATGGCTACACCTTC. It encodes CASSIVTGTGVGYGYTF.

The chain combines TRBV10-3 with TRBJ1-2; tentatively, D is TRBD1 (5 bases). CDR1 and CDR2 from the germline V gene are ENHRY and SYGVKD. The V end lost 5 bases, the J end lost 0 bases, and 10 bases lay between the germline ends. This CDR3 is built from 14 residues. The CDR3 coding sequence is TGTGCCATCAGTCGGGACTTAGCTAACTATGGCTACACCTTC. It is translated as CAISRDLANYGYTF.